By proportion, the clone carrying this T cell receptor beta chain is medium-sized. Its cognate antigen is unknown. This record comes from a study of immune heterogeneity within non-small cell lung tumors. Findings and limits, study-wide: Comparison across individual patients showed largely distinct high-frequency T-cell receptor beta clonotypes.

Genomic DNA extracted from bulk tumor tissue served as template. A total of roughly 600 ng was used per sample. Multiple biopsies spaced far apart were taken from each primary tumor during surgery. Curative surgery was undertaken by patients, who had untreated, newly diagnosed non-small cell lung cancer. Amplification of TCR beta CDR3 was performed by multiplex PCR with 32 V and 13 J primers. Each CDR3 protein is one row after TCRdb ran MiXCR on the multiplex PCR reads. This sample has 9,500 to 10,000 distinct CDR3 sequences, with approximately 34% found just once. The germline V gene has CDR1 MDHEN and CDR2 SYDVKM. V lost 5 bases to trimming and J lost 5 bases, with 15 bases between them. The length of the CDR3 is 14 residues.

Sequencing used lung tumor tissue. This chain joins TRBV28 and TRBJ1-2, with D perhaps matching TRBD1 (5 bases). The sequence was obtained from a man between 60 and 75 years old with non-small cell lung cancer. The CDR3 spells CASSLGQGWYGYTF. In DNA, the CDR3 is TGTGCCAGCAGTCTGGGTCAGGGTTGGTATGGCTACACCTTC.